This T cell receptor (beta chain) was profiled in a study of beta chain features in type 1 diabetes. A word on this clone: Its antigen remains unidentified.

Every bit of the isolated RNA underwent reverse transcription, so sequencing read expressed TCRB transcripts. Only in-frame clones appear in the TCRdb table, and some are missing; sequencing was by immunoSEQ multiplex PCR. The sample lists under 900,000 clones, roughly 16% occurring once. Regarding the study as a whole: High-TCR-expressing cells could be over-represented by cDNA sequencing. For TCRB rearrangement, an influence of HLA type remained unresolved here. VDJ junctions from type 1 diabetes patients carried fewer insertions and larger deletions.

Every single donor gave one heparinised blood draw, and these averaged roughly 100 mL. There are 13 residues in the CDR3. Trimming removed 8 bases from V and 11 bases from J, with 21 bases in between. From germline, CDR1 is MDHEN and CDR2 SYDVKM. The receptor comes from a young woman in good health. The source material was naive CD4+ T cells from blood. The chain employs TRBV28 and TRBJ2-5, with D perhaps matching TRBD1 (6 bases). This chain's CDR3 is CASGNQGLRQQYF. The CDR3 DNA is TGTGCCAGCGGTAACCAGGGGCTGAGGCAACAGTACTTC.